Listed here are 2 T cell receptor beta chains from one sample, sequenced in a study of regulatory T cells in long-lasting Graves disease. Indicated time point: persistent/refractory GD, antithyroid drugs over 5 years with positive TRAb. Preparation of the TCR library used RNA extracted from PBMCs. For TCR beta, libraries came from iRepertoire HTBI primers and Arm-PCR of CDR3 regions. TCRdb reanalysed the multiplex PCR reads using MiXCR and keeps one entry per CDR3 protein. The table has approximately 500,000 distinct CDR3 sequences, around a fifth seen once. This specimen consisted of peripheral blood mononuclear cells (PBMCs), obtained when the disease was refractory, from a patient treated with antithyroid drugs. These TCRs come from a female donor with Graves disease.

As regards this clonotype: This may be a read error, as it is one base from a much larger clone. The rearrangement links TRBV28 to TRBJ2-7; the D is unclear. CDR1 and CDR2 (germline): MDHEN, SYDVKM. Between the trimmed V and J ends, which lost 4 bases and 0 bases, there was a span of 7 bases. This CDR3 has 13 amino acids. The CDR3 sequence: CASSCLTSYEQYF. The DNA for the CDR3 is TGTGCCAGCAGTTGTCTAACCTCCTACGAGCAGTACTTC.

This clonotype showed up many times. CDR3 nucleotides: TGTGCCAGCAGTTTAGAGCAAAGGTTACCCCTCCACTTT. Amino acids: CASSLEQRLPLHF. V and J are TRBV28 and TRBJ1-6; D not resolved. V lost 2 bases and J 12 bases, leaving 11 bases between the germline ends. Germline V gene lookup returns CDR1 MDHEN and CDR2 SYDVKM. The CDR3 spans 13 residues.